Sequencing of this TCR beta chain was carried out in a study of human T cells and chemical hapten exposure. Time point in this sample: patch test 1, 2 weeks after DPC sensitization. Indicated treatment: therapeutic diphenylcyclopropenone sensitization with weekly scalp DPC. From whole blood left unfractionated, total RNA was extracted. From germline, CDR1 is DFQATT and CDR2 SNEGSKA (reference sequence). The CDR3 consists of 13 residues. After removal of 3 bases from V and 5 bases from J, the junction contained 4 bases not matched to a gene. This clonotype was counted many times. TCRdb ran MiXCR on the RACE reads and lists one entry per CDR3 protein. The data show 39,000 or so distinct CDR3 sequences, just under 4% seen once.

This receptor was taken from a man between 50 and 59 years old with alopecia areata. Some clones in this sample may be carry-over from other donors' samples. This specimen consisted of whole blood, obtained in connection with sensitization to the hapten diphenylcyclopropenone (DPC). This chain joins TRBV20-1 and TRBJ2-1, with TRBD2 matching over 7 bases. The CDR3 region is CSASTSANNEQFF. CDR3 coding DNA: TGCAGTGCTAGTACTAGCGCCAACAATGAGCAGTTCTTC.